This T cell receptor beta chain was obtained from a study of preoperative IRX-2 immunotherapy in early breast cancer. The CDR3 totals 14 residues. Germline values: CDR1 SGHVS, CDR2 FQNEAQ. Trimming left V 3 bases short and J 2 bases short, with 11 bases between. Regarding treatment: preoperative locoregional IRX-2 cytokine immunotherapy. Sequencing was performed with immunoSEQ multiplex PCR; in TCRdb, only in-frame clones are kept and a portion is missing. The table shows roughly 26,000 clones, with roughly 90% occurring only once. V gene TRBV7-8 combines with J gene TRBJ2-7, with D uncertain. This sample comprised tumor tissue, obtained after IRX-2 immunotherapy. The sequence derives from a human donor with breast cancer. The CDR3 region is CASSFTLGTYEQYF. CDR3 in DNA: TGTGCCAGCAGCTTTACCCTGGGAACCTACGAGCAGTACTTC.